Listed below are T cell receptor beta chains from one sample, sequenced in a study of cytomegalovirus exposure and HLA in healthy donors. Some clones are missing from TCRdb's copy, which holds only in-frame ones; the method was immunoSEQ multiplex PCR. The sample yields around 150,000 clones, approximately 79% seen once. Sequenced input: PBMCs. These receptors came from a human donor in good health. Each CDR3 is given with its conserved first and last residue. D genes are given only for firm matches. Size is omitted from some rows. Given values are once, few, many or a class for expanded clones.

.	TRBD1	TRBV2	TRBJ2-7	TGTGCCAGCAGTCCCCGGACAGGGTTCGACGAGCAGTACTTC	CASSPRTGFDEQYF
once	.	TRBV7-9	TRBJ1-2	TGTGCCAGCAGCTTGAGAGGGAACTATGGCTACACCTTC	CASSLRGNYGYTF
.	TRBD1	TRBV5-6	TRBJ2-7	TGTGCCAGCAGCTCTACAGGGGCCTACACCTACGAGCAGTACTTC	CASSSTGAYTYEQYF
.	.	TRBV13	TRBJ1-2	TGTGCCAGCAGCTTTTTCCGTAAAAATGGCTACACCTTC	CASSFFRKNGYTF
.	TRBD1	TRBV5-8	TRBJ1-6	TGTGCCAGCAGAGGGACAGGGTATAATTCACCCCTCCACTTT	CASRGTGYNSPLHF
.	.	TRBV9	TRBJ2-7	TGTGCCAGCAGCGTAGTGGCGGGGGCCACCTACGAGCAGTACTTC	CASSVVAGATYEQYF
.	TRBD2	TRBV7-2	TRBJ2-4	TGTGCCAGCAGCGCCGCTAGCGGGGGGGCTGGTCACATTCAGTACTTC	CASSAASGGAGHIQYF
once	.	TRBV9	TRBJ1-1	TGTGCCAGCAGCCCAGAATCTCAGGGAACTGAAGCTTTCTTT	CASSPESQGTEAFF
.	.	TRBV6-1	TRBJ2-7	TGTGCCAGCAGGGAAACAGGGAACTCCTACGAGCAGTACTTC	CASRETGNSYEQYF
few	.	TRBV5-1	TRBJ1-1	TGCGCCAGCAGCTTGGAGAGGACAGTGAACACTGAAGCTTTCTTT	CASSLERTVNTEAFF
.	TRBD2	TRBV4-2	TRBJ2-3	TGTGCCAGCAGCCAGGCAAGACTAGCGGGGGGCCCAGATACGCAGTATTTT	CASSQARLAGGPDTQYF
once	.	TRBV6-5	TRBJ2-3	TGTGCCAGCAGGGACAGCGGGGTAAATACGCAGTATTTT	CASRDSGVNTQYF
.	TRBD1	TRBV7-9	TRBJ1-2	TGTGCCAGCAGCTCCCGGACAGGTGTGAACTATGGCTACACCTTC	CASSSRTGVNYGYTF
.	.	TRBV27	TRBJ1-2	TGTGCCAGCAGTGTACAGGGTTTCTATGGCTACACCTTC	CASSVQGFYGYTF
.	.	TRBV4-1	TRBJ2-2	TGCGCCAGCAGCCAAGCGGGACACTTCACCGGGGAGCTGTTTTTT	CASSQAGHFTGELFF
.	TRBD2	TRBV6-1	TRBJ2-1	TGTGCCAGCAGTCCGGGACTAGCGGCCTACAATGAGCAGTTCTTC	CASSPGLAAYNEQFF
.	.	TRBV21-1	TRBJ2-1	TGTGCCAGCAGCAAAAAGCCGGGATACAATGAGCAGTTCTTC	CASSKKPGYNEQFF
once	.	TRBV19	TRBJ1-2	TGTGCCAGCTGGGGAACCGGGAGAAACTATGGCTACACCTTC	CASWGTGRNYGYTF
.	.	TRBV4-3	TRBJ2-7	TGCGCCAGCAGCCCCGGACAAGGGCCCGACGAGCAGTACTTC	CASSPGQGPDEQYF
.	.	TRBV9	TRBJ2-3	TGTGCCAGCAGCCCCGGGACTTACAATCCGGATACGCAGTATTTT	CASSPGTYNPDTQYF
.	TRBD1	TRBV13	TRBJ2-5	TGTGCCAGCAGCTTAGCTACAGGGGATAACCGGGAGACCCAGTACTTC	CASSLATGDNRETQYF
.	.	TRBV7-2	TRBJ2-5	TGTGCCAGCAGCCGAGTTGAGACCCAGTACTTC	CASSRVETQYF
.	.	TRBV5-4	TRBJ2-5	TGTGCCAGCAGCAACACAGGGTGGGAGACCCAGTACTTC	CASSNTGWETQYF
.	TRBD1	TRBV10-2	TRBJ1-2	TGCGCCAGCAGTGAATATAACAGGGGTGGTGGCTACACCTTC	CASSEYNRGGGYTF
.	TRBD2	TRBV2	TRBJ2-3	TGTGCCATCAGGGCCGGGGGGTATAGCACAGATACGCAGTATTTT	CAIRAGGYSTDTQYF
.	.	TRBV11-3	TRBJ1-1	TGTGCCAGCAGCCCCTCACAAGGGGGGAACACTGAAGCTTTCTTT	CASSPSQGGNTEAFF
.	TRBD2	TRBV5-6	TRBJ2-5	TGTGCCAGCAGCCCCCGAGAGCGGGGGGGCATCGAGACCCAGTACTTC	CASSPRERGGIETQYF
.	TRBD2	TRBV6-5	TRBJ2-5	TGTGCCAGCAGTCCTACTAGCGGGGGCCGAGTGGCCCAGTACTTC	CASSPTSGGRVAQYF
.	TRBD1	TRBV7-2	TRBJ1-2	TGTGCCAGCAGCGAGGGGGCCGCCCGCACTCTTGGCTACACCTTC	CASSEGAARTLGYTF
once	.	TRBV4-1	TRBJ2-7	TGCGCCAGCAGCCAAGTCTTGTGGCAGGAGGGCGAGCAGTACTTC	CASSQVLWQEGEQYF
.	.	TRBV11-2	TRBJ2-7	TGTGCCAGCAGCTTTAGTATCTCCTACGAGCAGTACTTC	CASSFSISYEQYF
once	.	TRBV5-1	TRBJ1-1	TGCGCCAGCAGCTTGGTTCAGGGAATTGGTAACACTGAAGCTTTCTTT	CASSLVQGIGNTEAFF
.	.	TRBV4-1	TRBJ1-2	TGCGCCAGCAGCCAAGATCTGGCGGGTAACTATGGCTACACCTTC	CASSQDLAGNYGYTF
once	TRBD1	TRBV19	TRBJ1-4	TGTGCCAGTAGACCCTGGACAGGCGGCGGTGAAAAACTGTTTTTT	CASRPWTGGGEKLFF
.	TRBD1	TRBV5-6	TRBJ1-6	TGTGCCAGCAGCTTGGCAATAGGGGGACAGGGGACTTCACCCCTCCACTTT	CASSLAIGGQGTSPLHF
.	TRBD2	TRBV7-9	TRBJ2-7	TGTGCCAGCACGGGGGGGGCTGGCTACGAGCAGTACTTC	CASTGGAGYEQYF
.	TRBD2	TRBV7-6	TRBJ2-3	TGTGCCAGCAGCTTAGTACGGCGGGGGGGCATAGATACGCAGTATTTT	CASSLVRRGGIDTQYF
.	.	TRBV7-9	TRBJ1-1	TGTGCCAGCAGCTGGAAAGGACAGGAAGCTTTCTTT	CASSWKGQEAFF
.	.	TRBV5-8	TRBJ2-2	TGTGCCTTGGCGGCGACCGGGGAGCTGTTTTTT	CALAATGELFF
.	TRBD1	TRBV19	TRBJ1-5	TGTGCCAGTAGTATAAGAGGGGGCGCGGGCAATCAGCCCCAGCATTTT	CASSIRGGAGNQPQHF
.	TRBD2	TRBV11-2	TRBJ2-3	TGTGCCAGCAGCTACCCCCCCCGACTAGCGGTAACGAATACGCAGTATTTT	CASSYPPRLAVTNTQYF
.	.	TRBV13	TRBJ1-6	TGTGCCAGCAGCTCAAGACGGAGCTCCTATAATTCACCCCTCCACTTT	CASSSRRSSYNSPLHF
.	TRBD2	TRBV7-3	TRBJ2-5	TGTGCCAGCAGCTTAATGCCCCCCCCAGCGGGGGTACAAGAGACCCAGTACTTC	CASSLMPPPAGVQETQYF
.	.	TRBV6-5	TRBJ1-1	TGTGCCAGCAGTTACTCCCGGCAGGAGAACACTGAAGCTTTCTTT	CASSYSRQENTEAFF
.	.	TRBV6-5	TRBJ1-1	TGTGCCAGCAGTTACTCAGGGGGAACTGAAGCTTTCTTT	CASSYSGGTEAFF
.	TRBD2	TRBV7-2	TRBJ2-7	TGTGCCAGCAGCAAAAGTCCCCGGGCTAGCGGGAACTACGAGCAGTACTTC	CASSKSPRASGNYEQYF
.	TRBD1	TRBV5-4	TRBJ1-2	TGTGCCAGCAGCACGGACAGGGTTGCGTGTAGCTACACCTTC	CASSTDRVACSYTF
.	TRBD2	TRBV7-9	TRBJ2-7	TGTGCCAGCAGCTTAGCGACGGGAGGGGGTTACGAGCAGTACTTC	CASSLATGGGYEQYF
.	.	TRBV7-2	TRBJ1-3	TGTGCCAGCAGCTTAGCGCAGGGGAAGGACACCATATATTTT	CASSLAQGKDTIYF
once	.	TRBV14	TRBJ1-1	TGTGCCAGCAGCCAAGACAGGGAAGGGGCCACTGAAGCTTTCTTT	CASSQDREGATEAFF
once	TRBD1	TRBV5-6	TRBJ2-2	TGTGCCAGCAGCTTGGGAGGACAGGGGTTTACCGGGGAGCTGTTTTTT	CASSLGGQGFTGELFF
.	TRBD2	TRBV6-5	TRBJ2-3	TGTGCCAGCAGAGCGGGGGGGCCTATAGATACGCAGTATTTT	CASRAGGPIDTQYF
once	TRBD1	TRBV6-1	TRBJ1-1	TGTGCCAGCAGTGCCAGACAGGGAGGGAACACTGAAGCTTTCTTT	CASSARQGGNTEAFF